The present TCR beta chain was sequenced within a study of OX40 agonist ivuxolimab in advanced cancers. For the study at large: The patients received agonistic anti-OX40 (CD134) antibody ivuxolimab. Patients were infused with ivuxolimab every 2 weeks at 0.01 to 10 mg/kg. Study-wide results and limits: Several nonresponders also turned out to have low normalized T-cell clonal expansion.

Only in-frame clones appear in the TCRdb table, and some are missing; sequencing was by immunoSEQ multiplex PCR. The sample holds approximately 58,000 clones, around 85% seen once. Germline assignment: CDR1 SGHNT and CDR2 YYREEE (reference sequence). The length of the CDR3 is 14 residues. Trimming removed 0 bases from V and 5 bases from J, with 11 bases in between. In the case of this clone: Its antigen is as yet unknown.

Peripheral blood came from all dose cohorts at three timepoints. This sequence joins TRBV5-4 and TRBJ2-5; D perhaps matches TRBD2 (5 bases). This TCR was recovered from an adult with an advanced solid tumor such as melanoma, head and neck, liver or kidney cancer. This specimen consisted of CD4+ or CD8+ T cells sorted from blood, obtained in a trial of the OX40 agonist ivuxolimab. This CDR3 reads CASSLGTRRETQYF. CDR3 in DNA: TGTGCCAGCAGCTTGGGCACCAGGAGGGAGACCCAGTACTTC.